The sequence of this T cell receptor beta chain was determined in a study of control samples from healthy donors and cancer patients. TCRdb's table, derived via immunoSEQ multiplex PCR, lists solely in-frame clones and lacks some. The sample has about 150,000 clones, 75% to 90% seen once. V gave up 10 bases and J gave up 2 bases; unmatched junction bases: 3. Germline V gene lookup returns CDR1 MNHEY and CDR2 SVGAGI. This CDR3 comprises 13 residues. The sequence was collected from a man aged 25 to 40 in good health. The material sequenced was blood. The V call is TRBV6-5, the J call TRBJ2-1; TRBD1 aligns across 9 bases. The CDR3 loop is CATWTGAYNEQFF. Written as DNA, the CDR3 is TGTGCCACTTGGACAGGGGCCTACAATGAGCAGTTCTTC.